One sample yielded the 18 T cell receptor beta chains listed below, sequenced in a study of T cell responses to AZD1222 COVID-19 vaccine. TCRdb's table, derived via immunoSEQ multiplex PCR, lists solely in-frame clones and lacks some. The repertoire holds 100,000 to 150,000 clones, with about nine tenths as singletons. Here the sequenced sample was peripheral blood, taken on day 0 of AZD1222 vaccination. These TCRs come from an adult in good health.

This chain uses TRBV11-3 with TRBJ2-3; either TRBD1 or TRBD2 may supply D (5 bases each). Germline values: CDR1 SGHNT, CDR2 YENEEA. This CDR3 is 12 amino acids long. V gave up 4 bases and J gave up 7 bases, with 9 bases separating them. This CDR3 reads CASSSRGNTQYF. DNA of the CDR3: TGTGCCAGCAGCTCGAGGGGAAATACGCAGTATTTT.

The chain joins TRBV6-2 or TRBV6-3 to TRBJ1-3, with D unresolved. CDR3 length equals 12 residues. The germline CDR1 and CDR2 sequences are MNHEY and SVGEGT. V was pared by 5 bases and J by 2 bases, with 4 bases between. CDR3 DNA sequence: TGTGCCAGCAGTGGGCCTGGAAACACCATATATTTT. This encodes CASSGPGNTIYF.

The chain recombines TRBV7-2 with TRBJ2-7; 9 bases map to TRBD2. The CDR3 runs 16 residues. V shed 4 bases and J 6 bases; nucleotides not matched to a gene: 13. Germline V gene data show CDR1 as SGHTA and CDR2 as FQGNSA. CDR3 loop: CASSSGSLAGKVEQYF. CDR3 in DNA: TGTGCCAGCAGCTCGGGTTCTCTAGCGGGGAAGGTCGAGCAGTACTTC. The full variable domain, its missing parts supplied by reference TRBV7-2 and TRBJ2-7, is GAGVSQSPSNKVTEKGKDVELRCDPISGHTALYWYRQSLGQGLEFLIYFQGNSAPDKSGLPSDRFSAERTGGSVSTLTIQRTQQEDSAVYLCASSSGSLAGKVEQYFGPGTRLTVT.

V usage is TRBV28 and J usage is TRBJ1-5; D is unresolved. The V and J ends lost 5 bases and 0 bases respectively, with 14 bases between them. CDR3 size: 16 residues. Germline loops: CDR1 MDHEN, CDR2 SYDVKM. CDR3 DNA sequence: TGTGCCAGCAGTATAAGGACGGCAGCTAGCAATCAGCCCCAGCATTTT. Residues: CASSIRTAASNQPQHF.

The V and J genes are TRBV5-6 and TRBJ1-2, with no clear D. The germline CDR1 and CDR2 sequences are SGHDT and YYEEEE. With 3 bases removed from V and 6 bases from J, the gap between germline ends came to 18 bases. This CDR3 is built from 15 residues. Written as DNA, the CDR3 is TGTGCCAGCAGCTCGATTCGGCGGATGATCGATGGCTACACCTTC. It is translated as CASSSIRRMIDGYTF.

The chain recombines TRBV14 with TRBJ2-7; possibly TRBD1 for D (5 bases). This CDR3 region has 13 residues. The germline V gene has CDR1 SGHDN and CDR2 FVKESK. Deletions cut 0 bases from V and 11 bases from J, with 14 bases between. The CDR3 reads CASSQDLTGHEYF. DNA of the CDR3: TGTGCCAGCAGCCAAGATCTAACAGGTCACGAGTACTTC.

J is TRBJ1-1 and V is TRBV28; perhaps TRBD1 as D (5 bases). Germline CDR1 reads MDHEN; CDR2 reads SYDVKM. There are 13 residues in the CDR3. Trimming took off 6 bases at V and 3 bases at J, with 11 bases between the two ends. The CDR3 loop reads CASSSDSYTEAFF. CDR3 nucleotides: TGTGCCAGCAGCTCCGACAGCTACACTGAAGCTTTCTTT.

V and J are TRBV18 and TRBJ2-7, with D hard to call. The V and J ends lost 1 base and 0 bases respectively, with 10 bases between them. This CDR3 region has 15 residues. Germline-derived CDR1 and CDR2 are KGHSH and LQKENI. The CDR3 sequence: CASSPQLSSSYEQYF. The CDR3 region has the DNA TGTGCCAGCTCACCACAACTCTCGAGCTCCTACGAGCAGTACTTC.

V gene TRBV3-1 (or the pseudogene TRBV3-2) combines with J gene TRBJ2-4; D perhaps matches TRBD2 (5 bases). Trimming took off 4 bases at V and 0 bases at J, with 13 bases between the two ends. CDR3 length: 16 residues. From germline, CDR1 is LGHDT and CDR2 YNNKEL (reference sequence). The CDR3 spells CASSPAGSGAKNIQYF. Here the CDR3 DNA reads TGTGCCAGCAGCCCGGCGGGTTCTGGAGCCAAAAACATTCAGTACTTC.

The chain joins TRBV24-1 to TRBJ1-2; 8 bases are shared with TRBD1. Germline V gene data show CDR1 as KGHDR and CDR2 as SFDVKD. The CDR3 runs to 15 residues. V lost 2 bases to trimming and J lost 7 bases; unmatched junction nucleotides: 8. CDR3 protein: CATSDSTRTGPGYTF. In DNA, the CDR3 is TGTGCCACCAGTGATTCAACCCGGACAGGGCCTGGCTACACCTTC.

The rearrangement joins TRBV6-2 or TRBV6-3 to TRBJ1-2; D is ambiguous. CDR1 is MNHEY and CDR2 is SVGEGT in the germline V gene. The CDR3 is made up of 17 amino acids. Trimming stripped 5 bases from V and 4 bases from J, with 23 bases between. The CDR3 nucleotides read TGTGCCAGCAGTACAAGAACGGGTCCCTCCGTAATCTATGGCTACACCTTC. Its translation: CASSTRTGPSVIYGYTF.

This chain joins TRBV29-1 and TRBJ2-1, with 8 nucleotides matching TRBD2. The CDR3 extends over 14 amino acids. Germline V gives CDR1 SQVTM, CDR2 ANQGSEA. V lost 7 bases to trimming and J lost 4 bases; unmatched junction nucleotides: 9. CDR3 sequence (DNA): TGCAGCGCCCCCCGGGCGGGGGGTTACAATGAGCAGTTCTTC. Translated: CSAPRAGGYNEQFF.

The V and J genes are TRBV27 and TRBJ1-6; no clear D gene. CDR1 and CDR2 from the germline V gene are MNHEY and SMNVEV (reference sequence). Trimming stripped 7 bases from V and 7 bases from J, with 11 bases between. This CDR3 spans 13 amino acids. This chain's CDR3 is CASNTGLNSPLHF. The CDR3 DNA sequence: TGTGCCAGCAATACCGGGCTAAATTCACCCCTCCACTTT.

CDR3 sequence (DNA): TGTGCCAGCAGTAACCAGGGGGTTCCCTACGAGCAGTACTTC. Protein: CASSNQGVPYEQYF. The chain carries TRBV6-5 and TRBJ2-7; 7 positions match TRBD1. This CDR3 comprises 14 residues. CDR1 and CDR2 (germline): MNHEY, SVGAGI. V gave up 5 bases and J gave up 2 bases; unmatched junction bases: 6.

The chain has TRBV11-3 and TRBJ1-1; D unclear. The V and J ends lost 1 base and 0 bases respectively, with 6 bases between them. Germline lookup yields CDR1 SGHNT and CDR2 YENEEA. The CDR3 contains 14 residues. The CDR3 bases are TGTGCCAGCAGCTTAGGGCCGTTGAACACTGAAGCTTTCTTT. Residues: CASSLGPLNTEAFF.

The chain is built from TRBV11-2 and TRBJ2-2; D not resolved. The CDR3 has 12 amino acids. Germline CDR1 and CDR2: SGHAT and FQNNGV. V lost 5 bases, J lost 7 bases, and 8 bases lay in between. CDR3 protein: CASSPRLGELFF. In DNA, the CDR3 is TGTGCCAGCAGCCCTCGCCTCGGGGAGCTGTTTTTT.

This chain links TRBV27 with TRBJ2-3, with 12 bases aligning to TRBD2. V dropped 4 bases and J dropped 4; count of bases not matched to a gene: 6. The germline gives CDR1 MNHEY, CDR2 SMNVEV (reference sequence). This CDR3 is 16 amino acids long. The CDR3 DNA reads as TGTGCCAGCAGTTCTCCTAGCGGGGGGGCCCCAGATACGCAGTATTTT. It translates to CASSSPSGGAPDTQYF.

This chain joins TRBV28 and TRBJ1-1, with a weak D call TRBD1 (6 bases). CDR3 size: 15 residues. The germline V and J ends were trimmed by 1 base and 1 base, with 10 bases remaining between them. CDR1 MDHEN and CDR2 SYDVKM come from the germline V gene. This chain's CDR3 is CASSLSRGWNTEAFF. The CDR3, as DNA: TGTGCCAGCAGTTTATCGAGGGGGTGGAACACTGAAGCTTTCTTT.